These 4 T cell receptor beta chains share one sample of origin, sequenced in a study of cytomegalovirus exposure and HLA in healthy donors (dated by TCRdb to 2016 to 2017). Library preparation was by the immunoSEQ multiplex PCR assay. A mixture of 60 forward primers for TCR Vbeta segments and 13 reverse primers for TCR Jbeta segments was used in the multiplex PCR. Drawn from immuneACCESS, this table holds only the in-frame rearrangements with V and J called that TCRdb kept. Clones are partly lost; checked studies trace under half to an unresolved V gene and leave the rest unexplained. The sample yields approximately 160,000 clones; 83% were counted once. The ten largest clones represent roughly 4% of the sample. Specimen: PBMCs. These receptors were collected from a man aged 50 or older in good health and CMV-seropositive.

This chain uses TRBV11-2 with TRBJ2-7; TRBD1 agrees at 9 bases. The CDR3 runs 18 residues. Germline-derived CDR1 and CDR2 are SGHAT and FQNNGV. V lost 0 bases and J lost 2; bases outside the gene matches: 11. This CDR3 reads CASSLEVRWTGAPYEQYF. CDR3 in DNA: TGTGCCAGCAGCTTAGAGGTTAGGTGGACAGGGGCACCCTACGAGCAGTACTTC.

Points on this clone: Different DNA sequences within this sample yield the same CDR3. J is TRBJ1-1 and V is TRBV29-1; 7 bases line up with TRBD1. CDR1 and CDR2 from the germline V gene are SQVTM and ANQGSEA. This CDR3 has 12 amino acids. J was trimmed by 14 bases and V by 7 bases; bases with no gene match: 16. Here the CDR3 reads CSAVQGKDGAFF. In nucleotides, the CDR3 is TGCAGCGCCGTACAGGGGAAGGATGGAGCCTTCTTT.

The rearrangement joins TRBV4-1 to TRBJ2-4; TRBD1 aligns across 11 bases. Looked up from germline, CDR1 is MGHRA and CDR2 is YSYEKL. This CDR3 is built from 18 residues. V lost 1 base, J lost 7 bases, and 12 bases stayed unmatched. The CDR3 protein is CASSQAIYSGTGGNIQYF. The CDR3 coding sequence is TGCGCCAGCAGCCAAGCGATCTATTCCGGGACAGGGGGTAACATTCAGTACTTC.

This rearrangement joins TRBV30 to TRBJ2-5, with a weak D call TRBD1 (5 bases). The J call may be incorrect, as the DNA end agrees better with TRBJ2-7. CDR3 length: 13 amino acids. In germline, CDR1 is GTSNPN, CDR2 SVGIG (reference sequence). DNA of the CDR3: TGTGCCTGGAGTGTATCCCCAGGGAACGAGCAGTACTTC. Its translation is CAWSVSPGNEQYF.